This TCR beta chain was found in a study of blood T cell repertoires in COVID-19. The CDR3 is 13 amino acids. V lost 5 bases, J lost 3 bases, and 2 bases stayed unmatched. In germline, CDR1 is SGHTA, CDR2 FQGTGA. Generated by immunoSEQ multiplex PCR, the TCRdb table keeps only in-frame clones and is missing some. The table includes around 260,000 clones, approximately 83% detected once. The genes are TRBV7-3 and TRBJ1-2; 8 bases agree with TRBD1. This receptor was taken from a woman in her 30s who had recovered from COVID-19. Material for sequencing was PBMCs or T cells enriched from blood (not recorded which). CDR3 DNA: TGTGCCAGCAGCCTACAGGGGGACTATGGCTACACCTTC. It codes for CASSLQGDYGYTF.